Given below is one TCR beta chain in context. Its target is unknown. CDR3 size: 15 residues. Trimming shortened V by 7 bases and J by 0 bases, and 10 bases separated the two germline ends. Germline loops: CDR1 MNHNS, CDR2 SASEGT. The data originate from a study of graft-versus-host responses after intestinal transplantation. Overall study: Transplant recipients had multivisceral, liver-intestinal, or isolated intestinal grafts. Every one of the recipients received anti-thymocyte globulin induction and afterwards took tacrolimus and steroids for roughly three years.

The study, taken as a whole, reports: The authors found GvH clones in recipient marrow, some appearing first in ileum or blood.

The method was immunoSEQ multiplex PCR; TCRdb's version includes in-frame clones alone and lacks a portion of them. The sample records about 86,000 clones, about 87% being singletons. This sample comprised unstimulated CD4+ T cells sorted from spleen or lymph node cells, obtained before transplant. The chain has TRBV6-1 and TRBJ2-6; D possibly corresponds to TRBD2 (6 bases). This clonotype was obtained from a human donor who was the organ donor for an intestinal transplant. The CDR3 nucleotides read TGTGCCAGCAAAACGACTAGCTCTGGGGCCAACGTCCTGACTTTC. Amino acid sequence: CASKTTSSGANVLTF.